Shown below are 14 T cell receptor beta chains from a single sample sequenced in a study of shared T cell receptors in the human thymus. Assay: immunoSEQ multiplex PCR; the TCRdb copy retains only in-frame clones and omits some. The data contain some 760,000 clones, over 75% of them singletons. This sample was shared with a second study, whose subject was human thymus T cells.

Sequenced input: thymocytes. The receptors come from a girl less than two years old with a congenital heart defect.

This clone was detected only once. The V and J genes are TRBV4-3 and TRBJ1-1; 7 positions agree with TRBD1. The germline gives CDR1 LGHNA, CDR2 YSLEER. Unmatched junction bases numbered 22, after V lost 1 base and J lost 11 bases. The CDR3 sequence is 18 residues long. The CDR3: CASSQVIRGHSPSKRAFF. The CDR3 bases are TGCGCCAGCAGCCAAGTAATAAGGGGGCACAGCCCATCGAAACGGGCTTTCTTT.

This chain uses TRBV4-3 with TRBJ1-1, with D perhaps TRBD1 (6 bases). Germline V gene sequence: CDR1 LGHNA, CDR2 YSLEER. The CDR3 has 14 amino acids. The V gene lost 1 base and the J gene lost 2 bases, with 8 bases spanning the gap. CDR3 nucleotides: TGCGCCAGCAGCCAAGGGGGGCGAAACACTGAAGCTTTCTTT. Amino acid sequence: CASSQGGRNTEAFF.

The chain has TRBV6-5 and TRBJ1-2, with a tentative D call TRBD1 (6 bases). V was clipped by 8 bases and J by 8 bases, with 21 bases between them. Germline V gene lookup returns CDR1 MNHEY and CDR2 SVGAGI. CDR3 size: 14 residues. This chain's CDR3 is CASRRQALDGGYTF. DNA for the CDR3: TGTGCCAGCCGCAGACAGGCGTTGGACGGCGGCTACACCTTC.

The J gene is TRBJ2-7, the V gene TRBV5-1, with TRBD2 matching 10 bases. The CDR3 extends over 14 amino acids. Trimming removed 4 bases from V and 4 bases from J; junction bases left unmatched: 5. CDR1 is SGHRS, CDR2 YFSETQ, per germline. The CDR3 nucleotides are TGCGCCAGCAGCCCGGGACTAGCGTTTTACGAGCAGTACTTC. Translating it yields CASSPGLAFYEQYF. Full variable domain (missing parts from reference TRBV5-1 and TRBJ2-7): KAGVTQTPRYLIKTRGQQVTLSCSPISGHRSVSWYQQTPGQGLQFLFEYFSETQRNKGNFPGRFSGRQFSNSRSEMNVSTLELGDSALYLCASSPGLAFYEQYFGPGTRLTVT.

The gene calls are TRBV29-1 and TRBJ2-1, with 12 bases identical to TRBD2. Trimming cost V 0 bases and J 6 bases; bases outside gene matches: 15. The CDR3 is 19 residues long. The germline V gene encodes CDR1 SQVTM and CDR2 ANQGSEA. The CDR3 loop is CSVEDHRPSGGALLNEQFF. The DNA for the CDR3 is TGCAGCGTTGAAGATCATCGGCCTAGCGGGGGGGCCCTACTCAATGAGCAGTTCTTC.

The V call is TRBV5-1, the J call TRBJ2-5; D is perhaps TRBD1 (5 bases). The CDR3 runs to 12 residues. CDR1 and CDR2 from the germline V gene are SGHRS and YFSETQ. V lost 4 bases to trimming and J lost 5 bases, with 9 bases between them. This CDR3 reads CASSRGGETQYF. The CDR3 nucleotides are TGCGCCAGCAGCAGGGGCGGTGAGACCCAGTACTTC.

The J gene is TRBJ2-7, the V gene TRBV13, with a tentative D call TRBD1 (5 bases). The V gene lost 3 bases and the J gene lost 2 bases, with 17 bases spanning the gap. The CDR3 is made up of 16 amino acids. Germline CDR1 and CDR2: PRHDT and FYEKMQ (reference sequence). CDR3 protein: CASSLSGQALTYEQYF. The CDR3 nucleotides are TGTGCCAGCAGCTTGTCAGGGCAGGCCCTCACCTACGAGCAGTACTTC.

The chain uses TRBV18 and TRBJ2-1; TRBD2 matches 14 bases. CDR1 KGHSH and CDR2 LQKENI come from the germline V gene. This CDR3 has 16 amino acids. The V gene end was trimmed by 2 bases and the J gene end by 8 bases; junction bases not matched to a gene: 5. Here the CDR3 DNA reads TGTGCCAGCTCACCAAGGACTAGCGGGGGGCGTGATGAGCAGTTCTTC. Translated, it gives CASSPRTSGGRDEQFF.

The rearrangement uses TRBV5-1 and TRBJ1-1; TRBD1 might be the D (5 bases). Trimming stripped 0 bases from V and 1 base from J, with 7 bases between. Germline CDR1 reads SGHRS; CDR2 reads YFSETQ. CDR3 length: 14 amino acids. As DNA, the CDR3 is TGCGCCAGCAGCTTGGAGGGGTGGAACACTGAAGCTTTCTTT. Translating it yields CASSLEGWNTEAFF.

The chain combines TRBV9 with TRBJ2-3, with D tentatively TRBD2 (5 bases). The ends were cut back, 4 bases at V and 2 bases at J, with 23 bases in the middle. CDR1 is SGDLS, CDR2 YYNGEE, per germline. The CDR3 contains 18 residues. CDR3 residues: CASSHPDNEDLATDTQYF. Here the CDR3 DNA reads TGTGCCAGCAGCCACCCAGATAATGAGGACTTGGCCACAGATACGCAGTATTTT.

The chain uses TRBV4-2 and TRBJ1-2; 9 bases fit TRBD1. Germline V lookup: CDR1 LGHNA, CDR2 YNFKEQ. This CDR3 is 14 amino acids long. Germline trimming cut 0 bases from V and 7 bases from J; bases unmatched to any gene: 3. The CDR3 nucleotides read TGTGCCAGCAGCCAAGAAGGGACAGGGACTGGCTACACCTTC. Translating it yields CASSQEGTGTGYTF.

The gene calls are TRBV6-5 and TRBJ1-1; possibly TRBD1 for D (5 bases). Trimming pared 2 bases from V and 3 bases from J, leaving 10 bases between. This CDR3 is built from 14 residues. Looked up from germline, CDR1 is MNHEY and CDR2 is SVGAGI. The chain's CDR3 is CASSYGGEYTEAFF. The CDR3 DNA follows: TGTGCCAGCAGTTACGGGGGGGAGTACACTGAAGCTTTCTTT.

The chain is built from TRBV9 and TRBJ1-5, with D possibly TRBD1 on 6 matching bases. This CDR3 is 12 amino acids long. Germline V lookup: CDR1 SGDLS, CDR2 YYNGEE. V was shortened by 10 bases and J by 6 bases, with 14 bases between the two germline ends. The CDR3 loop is CAGRGGPQPQHF. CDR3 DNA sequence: TGTGCCGGGAGGGGGGGGCCTCAGCCCCAGCATTTT.

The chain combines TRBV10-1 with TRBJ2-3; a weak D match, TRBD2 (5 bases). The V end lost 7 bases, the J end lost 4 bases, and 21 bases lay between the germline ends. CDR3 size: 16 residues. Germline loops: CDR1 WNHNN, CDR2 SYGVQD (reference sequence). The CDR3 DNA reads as TGCGCCAGCAAGGCTCCGACTACCCCAGACCCAGATACGCAGTATTTT. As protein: CASKAPTTPDPDTQYF.